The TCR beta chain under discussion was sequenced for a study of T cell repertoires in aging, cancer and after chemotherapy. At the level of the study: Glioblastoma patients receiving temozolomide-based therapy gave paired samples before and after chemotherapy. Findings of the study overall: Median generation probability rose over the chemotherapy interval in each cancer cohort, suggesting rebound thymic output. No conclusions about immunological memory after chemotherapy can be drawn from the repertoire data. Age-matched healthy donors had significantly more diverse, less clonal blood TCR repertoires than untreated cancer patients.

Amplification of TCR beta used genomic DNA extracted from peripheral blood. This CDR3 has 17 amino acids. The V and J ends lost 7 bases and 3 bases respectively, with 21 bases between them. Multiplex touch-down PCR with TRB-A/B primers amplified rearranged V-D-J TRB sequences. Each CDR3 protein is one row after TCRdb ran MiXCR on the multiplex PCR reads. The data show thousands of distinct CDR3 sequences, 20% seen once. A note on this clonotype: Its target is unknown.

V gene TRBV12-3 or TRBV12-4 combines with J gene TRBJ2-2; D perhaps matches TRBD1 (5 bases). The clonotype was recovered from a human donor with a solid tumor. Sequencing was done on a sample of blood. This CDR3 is CASTLRGRGWDTGELFF. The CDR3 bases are TGTGCCAGCACCTTAAGGGGTAGGGGATGGGACACCGGGGAGCTGTTTTTT.